A selection of T cell receptor beta chains follows, all from one sample in a study of post-analysis software for immune sequencing data. Each CDR3 protein is one row after TCRdb ran MiXCR on the PCR reads. The repertoire holds around 770,000 distinct CDR3 sequences, just over 45% seen once, with roughly 4.9% in the top ten. Sequences were obtained from blood. These receptor sequences come from a girl aged 5 to 17 with multiple sclerosis. Both conserved end residues are part of each CDR3. A D gene is named only where the DNA matches it firmly. Clone size is shown for a subset of rows, as once, few, many or a class of expanded clone.

clone_size	d_call	j_call	v_call	cdr3_nt	cdr3_aa
few	TRBD1	TRBJ1-1	TRBV4-1	TGCGCCAGCAGCCAAGATAGGTATCCACGTCCAGGGGGTTGGGGTGCTTTCTTT	CASSQDRYPRPGGWGAFF
few	TRBD1	TRBJ2-7	TRBV6-6	TGTGCCAGCAGACAAAGGGGACAGGGAACCTACGAGCAGTACTTC	CASRQRGQGTYEQYF
.	.	TRBJ2-7	TRBV12-5	TGTGCTAGTGGTTTGGGGACAGACTACGAGCAGTACTTC	CASGLGTDYEQYF
few	TRBD2	TRBJ2-7	TRBV12-3/TRBV12-4	TGTGCCAGCAGTTTGGCCCCGGGGGGGCAGGCGACTTTCTACGAGCAGTACTTC	CASSLAPGGQATFYEQYF
.	TRBD2	TRBJ2-1	TRBV6-2/TRBV6-3	TGTGCCAGCAGTTACTCAATGGTAGCGGGAGCCCAAACTTACAATGAGCAGTTCTTC	CASSYSMVAGAQTYNEQFF
.	TRBD1	TRBJ1-2	TRBV20-1	TGCAGTGTCTTTATCGGGACAGGGGGTCCTAACTATGGCTACACCTTC	CSVFIGTGGPNYGYTF
few	.	TRBJ2-6	TRBV6-5	TGTGCCAGCAGTACTCAGCTATCTGGGGCCAACGTCCTGACTTTC	CASSTQLSGANVLTF
.	.	TRBJ2-5	TRBV7-9	TGTGCCAGCAGCCCTCTCATTTCAGGGGATTCAGGGACCCAGTACTTC	CASSPLISGDSGTQYF
.	TRBD2	TRBJ2-1	TRBV24-1	TGTGCCACCAGTAATTTGGCGCGGGGACTAGCGGGAGACTACAATGAGCAGTTCTTC	CATSNLARGLAGDYNEQFF
few	TRBD2	TRBJ2-1	TRBV5-1	TGCGCCAGCAGCCACGGGACTAGCGGCCTGGACAATGAGCAGTTCTTC	CASSHGTSGLDNEQFF
.	.	TRBJ2-3	TRBV7-2	TGTGCCAGCGGGGAAGGCTTGAAGCATACGCAGTATTTT	CASGEGLKHTQYF
few	.	TRBJ2-1	TRBV7-8	TGTGCCAGCAGCTCCCTGTCCCACAATGAGCAGTTCTTC	CASSSLSHNEQFF
.	.	TRBJ1-5	TRBV7-9	TGTGCCAGCGATTACCAGCATTTT	CASDYQHF
.	TRBD2	TRBJ2-1	TRBV7-2	TGTGCCAGCAGCTTAGCGGGCGGGAGCTTATACAATGAGCAGTTCTTC	CASSLAGGSLYNEQFF
.	.	TRBJ1-4	TRBV20-1	TGCAGTGCTAGAGTGGGGACCCCTAGGGCCCTTGAAAAACTGTTTTTT	CSARVGTPRALEKLFF
.	TRBD1	TRBJ2-5	TRBV10-3	TGTGCCATCAGTGGTCCCCCCGGACAGGGTGTAGAGACCCAGTACTTC	CAISGPPGQGVETQYF